This record looks at one TCR beta chain sequence and its context. The entry originates in a study of cytotoxic CD8 clonotypes in ibrutinib-treated CLL. Here immunoSEQ multiplex PCR was the method, and the copy in TCRdb shows in-frame clones only, minus some. Among under 150,000 clones listed, 70% to 90% were seen once. Trimming cost V 4 bases and J 1 base, with 10 bases left between them. Germline V gene lookup returns CDR1 MGHRA and CDR2 YSYEKL. The CDR3 consists of 15 residues. The chain couples TRBV4-1 to TRBJ2-2; D remains unclear. This sample comprised PBMCs, obtained after 36 months of ibrutinib treatment. The receptor was isolated from a human donor with chronic lymphocytic leukemia. CDR3 in amino acids: CASSPPTRNTGELFF. CDR3 DNA: TGCGCCAGCAGCCCCCCGACCAGGAACACCGGGGAGCTGTTTTTT.